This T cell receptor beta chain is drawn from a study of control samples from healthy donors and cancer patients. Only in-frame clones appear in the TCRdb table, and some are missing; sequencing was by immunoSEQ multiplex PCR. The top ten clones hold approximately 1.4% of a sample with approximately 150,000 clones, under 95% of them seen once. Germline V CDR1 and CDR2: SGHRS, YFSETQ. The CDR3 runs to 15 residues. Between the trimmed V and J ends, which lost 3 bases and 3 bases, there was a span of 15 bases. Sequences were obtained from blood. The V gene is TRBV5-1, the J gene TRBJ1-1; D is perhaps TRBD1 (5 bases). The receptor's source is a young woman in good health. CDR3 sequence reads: CASSSQGVWDTEAFF. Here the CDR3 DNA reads TGCGCCAGCAGCTCGCAGGGAGTCTGGGACACTGAAGCTTTCTTT.